Presented here are 27 T cell receptor beta chains from one specimen sequenced in a study of human T cells and chemical hapten exposure listed by TCRdb under 2021. The library was produced with RACE. Sequencing was carried out with a NextSeq 500. TCRdb itself trimmed the public reads at Q25 with fastp, ran MiXCR and retained productive beta chains. Each entry is one CDR3 protein sequence, shown with its most common DNA and genes. The sample table contains around 360,000 distinct CDR3 sequences; only one count was recorded for just under 6.5% of them. 4.5% to 6% of the sample is taken by the ten largest. The sample's time point label, decoded: patch test 2, 6 weeks after DPC sensitization. Explained via the paper, the treatment or condition label denotes: therapeutic diphenylcyclopropenone sensitization with weekly scalp DPC. The specimen was whole blood, collected in connection with sensitization to the hapten diphenylcyclopropenone (DPC). The receptor set was obtained from a woman between 18 and 30 years old with alopecia areata. Some clones in this sample may be carry-over from other donors' samples.

V is TRBV6-1 and J is TRBJ2-7, with a possible D match to TRBD1 (5 bases). This CDR3 contains 13 residues. V lost 6 bases to trimming and J lost 4 bases, with 13 bases between them. The germline V gene encodes CDR1 MNHNS and CDR2 SASEGT. DNA for the CDR3: TGTGCCAGCAGGCCAGGGTATGAATACGAGCAGTACTTC. Translation gives CASRPGYEYEQYF.

The V gene is TRBV6-5, the J gene TRBJ2-1, with D possibly matching TRBD2 (5 bases). CDR1 and CDR2 (germline): MNHEY, SVGAGI. V was pared by 2 bases and J by 5 bases, with 7 bases between. The CDR3 length is 13 residues. The CDR3 DNA sequence: TGTGCCAGCAGTTACACTAGAAACAATGAGCAGTTCTTC. Amino acids: CASSYTRNNEQFF.

This clonotype was detected ten times or more. The rearrangement uses TRBV29-1 and TRBJ1-2, with D possibly being TRBD1 (5 bases). The CDR3 sequence is 13 residues long. Germline CDR1 reads SQVTM; CDR2 reads ANQGSEA. Trimming shortened V by 0 bases and J by 2 bases, and 7 bases separated the two germline ends. CDR3 region: CSVEDDSNYGYTF. The CDR3 DNA is TGCAGCGTTGAAGATGACAGCAACTATGGCTACACCTTC.

Points on this clonotype: A read error may be the cause here, since a much bigger clone is one base away. The chain joins TRBV4-3 to TRBJ2-1; D gene unclear. Germline V gives CDR1 LGHNA, CDR2 YSLEER. With 0 bases removed from V and 0 bases from J, the gap between germline ends came to 3 bases. This CDR3 region has 14 residues. The CDR3 DNA follows: TGCGCCAGCAGCCAAGATTCCTCCTACAATGAGCAGTTCTTC. It is translated as CASSQDSSYNEQFF.

The chain employs TRBV11-2 and TRBJ2-3; D ambiguous. Germline CDR1 SGHAT, CDR2 FQNNGV. Trimming took off 5 bases at V and 3 bases at J, with 9 bases between the two ends. The CDR3 has 13 residues. The CDR3 nucleotides read TGTGCCAGCAGCAGAGTGGGGACAGATACGCAGTATTTT. Translated, it gives CASSRVGTDTQYF.

This clonotype has a count of ten or more. The chain has TRBV6-1 and TRBJ1-4; D gene ambiguous. Germline values: CDR1 MNHNS, CDR2 SASEGT. Trimming took off 6 bases at V and 0 bases at J, with 11 bases between the two ends. This CDR3 has 15 residues. CDR3 loop: CASSPAPSTNEKLFF. DNA for the CDR3: TGTGCCAGCAGCCCCGCGCCGTCAACTAATGAAAAACTGTTTTTT.

This sequence joins TRBV6-5 and TRBJ1-5, with a possible D match to TRBD1 (5 bases). V was pared by 10 bases and J by 0 bases, with 16 bases between. Germline lookup yields CDR1 MNHEY and CDR2 SVGAGI. The CDR3 contains 15 residues. DNA of the CDR3: TGTGCCACCAAACGGTGGGGACTTAGCAATCAGCCCCAGCATTTT. This gives the protein CATKRWGLSNQPQHF.

This sequence joins TRBV6-6 and TRBJ1-2; D is unresolved. CDR1 and CDR2 from the germline V gene are MNHNY and SVGAGI (reference sequence). The CDR3 has 14 residues. Deletions cut 2 bases from V and 6 bases from J, with 13 bases between. The CDR3 spells CASSYGKTGNGYTF. CDR3 DNA sequence: TGTGCCAGCAGTTACGGCAAGACCGGGAATGGCTACACCTTC.

The rearrangement uses TRBV9 and TRBJ2-7; TRBD1 agrees at 7 bases. Germline trimming cut 4 bases from V and 0 bases from J; bases unmatched to any gene: 7. The CDR3 contains 15 residues. From germline, CDR1 is SGDLS and CDR2 YYNGEE. The CDR3 protein is CASSPGTASSYEQYF. CDR3 bases: TGTGCCAGCAGCCCAGGGACAGCCAGCTCCTACGAGCAGTACTTC.

The genes are TRBV25-1 and TRBJ1-4, with no clear D. The CDR3 contains 14 residues. In germline, CDR1 is MGHDK, CDR2 SYGVNS. V was pared by 9 bases and J by 2 bases, with 13 bases between. Written as DNA, the CDR3 is TGTGCCAGTACCTCGGCCACCACTAATGAAAAACTGTTTTTT. Its protein product is CASTSATTNEKLFF.

The V call is TRBV29-1, the J call TRBJ1-2, with D hard to call. Trimming pared 6 bases from V and 8 bases from J, leaving 16 bases between. The germline V gene has CDR1 SQVTM and CDR2 ANQGSEA. There are 12 residues in the CDR3. CDR3 sequence reads: CSVPARVGGYTF. The CDR3 coding sequence is TGCAGCGTCCCCGCCCGGGTAGGCGGCTACACCTTC.

This clonotype was counted ten times or more. V and J are TRBV5-6 and TRBJ1-2, with 8 bases lining up with TRBD1. Germline V gene data show CDR1 as SGHDT and CDR2 as YYEEEE. Trimming removed 5 bases from V and 5 bases from J; junction bases left unmatched: 5. The CDR3 contains 13 residues. CDR3: CASSSGQGYGYTF. CDR3 DNA: TGTGCCAGCAGTTCCGGACAGGGTTATGGCTACACCTTC.

The V gene is TRBV27, the J gene TRBJ1-5; no firm D call. The CDR3 spans 12 residues. V lost 4 bases and J 6 bases, leaving 7 bases between the germline ends. The germline V gene has CDR1 MNHEY and CDR2 SMNVEV (reference sequence). Here the CDR3 DNA reads TGTGCCAGCAGTTCGCTTAGTCAGCCCCAGCATTTT. Its translation: CASSSLSQPQHF.

The chain is built from TRBV4-3 and TRBJ1-1; 8 positions match TRBD1. This CDR3 is built from 15 residues. Germline CDR1 LGHNA, CDR2 YSLEER. J gave up 3 bases and V 1 base, and 4 bases lay outside the gene matches. For the CDR3, the DNA is TGCGCCAGCAGCCAAGTCCAGGGGGCCTACACTGAAGCTTTCTTT. It translates to CASSQVQGAYTEAFF.

This clonotype was observed at least ten times. The J gene is TRBJ2-3, the V gene TRBV10-1; possibly TRBD2 for D (5 bases). Trimming left V 8 bases short and J 4 bases short, with 22 bases between. CDR1 and CDR2 from the germline V gene are WNHNN and SYGVQD (reference sequence). The length of the CDR3 is 16 residues. CDR3 DNA sequence: TGCGCCAGCCCCGGAGAGGAGGTCCTTAGGCCAGATACGCAGTATTTT. It codes for CASPGEEVLRPDTQYF.

The chain couples TRBV19 to TRBJ2-3; D remains unclear. This CDR3 contains 13 residues. From germline, CDR1 is LNHDA and CDR2 SQIVND (reference sequence). Trimming left V 3 bases short and J 2 bases short, with 6 bases between. The CDR3 DNA sequence: TGTGCCAGTAGTATTCGCCTCACAGATACGCAGTATTTT. Translated, it gives CASSIRLTDTQYF.

This chain uses TRBV9 with TRBJ2-4; D possibly corresponds to TRBD2 (5 bases). V was cut by 3 bases and J by 0 bases, with 16 bases left in between. CDR1 and CDR2 from the germline V gene are SGDLS and YYNGEE. The CDR3 sequence is 17 residues long. In nucleotides, the CDR3 is TGTGCCAGCAGCGGGGAGAACAGCAGACTAGCCAAAAACATTCAGTACTTC. This translates into CASSGENSRLAKNIQYF.

This clonotype was seen a handful of times. CDR3 residues: CASSPWQPQHF. CDR3 coding DNA: TGTGCCAGCAGCCCCTGGCAGCCCCAGCATTTT. This rearrangement joins TRBV6-5 to TRBJ1-5; D is ambiguous. The V end was cut by 6 bases, the J end by 7 bases, with 7 bases between. The CDR3 extends over 11 amino acids. In germline, CDR1 is MNHEY, CDR2 SVGAGI.

The gene calls are TRBV5-1 and TRBJ2-3; 7 bases are shared with TRBD2. The germline CDR1 and CDR2 sequences are SGHRS and YFSETQ. J gave up 6 bases and V 3 bases, and 7 bases lay outside the gene matches. The length of the CDR3 is 14 residues. The CDR3 region has the DNA TGCGCCAGCAGCTCGGGGGGTTTCGCCGATACGCAGTATTTT. Translating gives CASSSGGFADTQYF.

This rearrangement joins TRBV5-6 to TRBJ2-7, with TRBD2 matching over 14 bases. CDR3 length: 17 residues. After removal of 4 bases from V and 5 bases from J, the junction contained 11 bases not matched to a gene. Germline loops: CDR1 SGHDT, CDR2 YYEEEE. The CDR3 DNA reads as TGTGCCAGCAGCCTGGGACTAGCGGGGGATTCCTCTAACGAGCAGTACTTC. Amino acid sequence: CASSLGLAGDSSNEQYF.

This clonotype was picked up a small number of times. The chain carries TRBV7-9 and TRBJ2-3; 8 bases line up with TRBD2. The germline V gene has CDR1 SEHNR and CDR2 FQNEAQ (reference sequence). V gave up 3 bases and J gave up 6 bases; unmatched junction bases: 8. This CDR3 comprises 15 residues. Written as DNA, the CDR3 is TGTGCCAGCAGCTTTACGGGGGGGCCAAGGGATACGCAGTATTTT. This codes for CASSFTGGPRDTQYF.

This clonotype turned up a few times. The chain uses TRBV20-1 and TRBJ1-5; no firm D call. This CDR3 is built from 11 residues. Germline lookup yields CDR1 DFQATT and CDR2 SNEGSKA (reference sequence). V was pared by 6 bases and J by 11 bases, with 14 bases between. The CDR3 region has the DNA TGCAGTGCGGACGGCCCCCGGGCCCAGCATTTT. This encodes CSADGPRAQHF.

This clonotype has just a few counts. The V gene is TRBV4-3, the J gene TRBJ2-3, with D unclear. CDR3 size: 15 residues. Between the trimmed V and J ends, which lost 2 bases and 2 bases, there was a span of 11 bases. Germline-derived CDR1 and CDR2 are LGHNA and YSLEER. CDR3 amino acids: CASSQQNTYTDTQYF. The DNA of the CDR3 is TGCGCCAGCAGCCAACAGAACACTTACACAGATACGCAGTATTTT.

This clonotype turned up a few times. The V and J genes are TRBV12-3 or TRBV12-4 and TRBJ2-2, with D perhaps TRBD2 (6 bases). Trimming cost V 3 bases and J 8 bases, with 7 bases left between them. This CDR3 region has 12 residues. CDR3 nucleotides: TGTGCCAGCAGTTTTCTAGCGGGGGAGCTGTTTTTT. Encoded protein: CASSFLAGELFF.

Here the CDR3 reads CASSLDHPYEQYF. In DNA form, the CDR3 reads TGTGCCAGCAGCTTAGATCACCCCTACGAGCAGTACTTC. The chain combines TRBV5-5 with TRBJ2-7; D unclear. Germline V gene data show CDR1 as SGHKS and CDR2 as YYEKEE (reference sequence). V lost 2 bases and J lost 2, with 8 bases in between. The length of the CDR3 is 13 residues.

The V call is TRBV9, the J call TRBJ1-6; D ambiguous. CDR3 size: 17 residues. The V end was cut by 1 base, the J end by 0 bases, with 11 bases between. Germline loops: CDR1 SGDLS, CDR2 YYNGEE. The CDR3 DNA sequence: TGTGCCAGCAGCGTATATCCGGAGAGCTCCTATAATTCACCCCTCCACTTT. This codes for CASSVYPESSYNSPLHF.

A few counts support this clonotype. This sequence joins TRBV15 and TRBJ2-7, with 9 bases identical to TRBD1. The CDR3 spans 15 residues. Germline lookup yields CDR1 LNHNV and CDR2 YYDKDF (reference sequence). J was trimmed by 3 bases and V by 1 base; bases with no gene match: 4. CDR3 nucleotides: TGTGCCACCAGCAGAGGCGGGACAGGGTTCTACGAGCAGTACTTC. It yields the protein CATSRGGTGFYEQYF.